What follows are 20 T cell receptor beta chains derived from one specimen sequenced in a study of T cells in Graves' hyperthyroidism and ophthalmopathy. From RNA transcripts, TCR beta CDR3 regions were amplified. In the first-round RT-PCR of the TCR CDR3, the HTBI primer set was used. Each CDR3 protein gets one entry after TCRdb re-called the multiplex PCR reads with MiXCR. Here the sample spans around 370,000 distinct CDR3 sequences, about 18% being singletons. What was sequenced was blood. Receptors originate from a man between 18 and 29 years old with Graves' ophthalmopathy.

The rearrangement uses TRBV4-1 and TRBJ2-5, with D hard to call. In germline, CDR1 is MGHRA, CDR2 YSYEKL. The V end lost 6 bases, the J end lost 1 base, and 12 bases lay between the germline ends. The CDR3 consists of 14 residues. This CDR3 is CASRGGPPQETQYF. The CDR3 bases are TGCGCCAGCAGGGGTGGACCGCCCCAAGAGACCCAGTACTTC.

This clonotype was picked up many times. This chain uses TRBV2 with TRBJ2-2, with 7 bases that match TRBD2. CDR1 and CDR2 from the germline V gene are SNHLY and FYNNEI. This CDR3 is 15 amino acids long. The J segment lost 1 base and the V segment lost 5 bases, leaving 4 bases of the junction unmatched. CDR3 protein: CASSRVAGNTGELFF. Written as DNA, the CDR3 is TGTGCCAGCAGTAGAGTAGCGGGGAACACCGGGGAGCTGTTTTTT. Full variable domain (missing parts from reference TRBV2 and TRBJ2-2): EPEVTQTPSHQVTQMGQEVILRCVPISNHLYFYWYRQILGQKVEFLVSFYNNEISEKSEIFDDQFSVERPDGSNFTLKIRSTKLEDSAMYFCASSRVAGNTGELFFGEGSRLTVL.

This chain links TRBV27 with TRBJ2-2; D possibly corresponds to TRBD2 (6 bases). Looked up from germline, CDR1 is MNHEY and CDR2 is SMNVEV (reference sequence). V lost 7 bases, J lost 7 bases, and 13 bases lay in between. The CDR3 loop spans 13 amino acids. This chain's CDR3 is CASTMGSGGELFF. The CDR3 nucleotides are TGTGCCAGCACGATGGGTAGCGGCGGGGAGCTGTTTTTT.

A remark on this clonotype: A much more abundant neighbour one base away suggests this may be a read error. The chain joins TRBV6-2 or TRBV6-3 to TRBJ2-7; D is tentatively TRBD1 or TRBD2 (5 bases each). Germline V gene data show CDR1 as MNHEY and CDR2 as SVGEGT. This CDR3 contains 13 residues. Trimming removed 7 bases from V and 3 bases from J, with 13 bases in between. CDR3: CASNRGPYYEQYF. Here the CDR3 DNA reads TGTGCCAGCAATCGGGGACCCTACTACGAGCAGTACTTC.

This clonotype occurred many times. Here the CDR3 reads CASSLESSPLHF. CDR3 nucleotide sequence: TGTGCCAGCAGCTTAGAATCTTCACCCCTCCACTTT. The chain couples TRBV13 to TRBJ1-6; the D is unclear. The CDR3 is 12 residues long. Trimming removed 1 base from V and 9 bases from J, with 4 bases in between. Per germline, CDR1 PRHDT and CDR2 FYEKMQ (reference sequence).

This clonotype was seen a handful of times. The rearrangement joins TRBV6-1 to TRBJ1-2; possibly TRBD1 for D (6 bases). Between the trimmed V and J ends, which lost 0 bases and 4 bases, there was a span of 9 bases. Germline V gene data show CDR1 as MNHNS and CDR2 as SASEGT. The CDR3 is made up of 14 amino acids. The CDR3 loop is CASSEAQGFYGYTF. The CDR3 region has the DNA TGTGCCAGCAGTGAAGCACAGGGCTTCTATGGCTACACCTTC.

Many counts were recorded for this clonotype. The V gene is TRBV29-1, the J gene TRBJ2-7; no clear D gene. Germline V gene lookup returns CDR1 SQVTM and CDR2 ANQGSEA. The CDR3 sequence is 15 residues long. Trimming left V 4 bases short and J 5 bases short, with 21 bases between. CDR3 DNA: TGCAGCGTTGTAAGGGCGTCGTCGGGCAGCAACGAGCAGTACTTC. Residues: CSVVRASSGSNEQYF.

This rearrangement joins TRBV5-8 to TRBJ2-3; possible D gene TRBD2, 5 bases. V was cut by 6 bases and J by 0 bases, with 8 bases left in between. The CDR3 has 13 amino acids. CDR1 is SGHTS and CDR2 is YDEGEE in the germline V gene. CDR3 protein: CASIWRSTDTQYF. The CDR3 nucleotides read TGTGCCAGCATTTGGAGGAGCACAGATACGCAGTATTTT.

This clonotype has just a few counts. This chain uses TRBV6-1 with TRBJ2-7; D is possibly TRBD1 (6 bases). The germline V and J ends were trimmed by 6 bases and 2 bases, with 11 bases remaining between them. This CDR3 comprises 13 residues. Looked up from germline, CDR1 is MNHNS and CDR2 is SASEGT. Written as DNA, the CDR3 is TGTGCCAGCAGATCTACAGGGCCCTACGAGCAGTACTTC. It codes for CASRSTGPYEQYF.

CDR3 in DNA: TGCAGTGTAGTGGCAGGGAGTTCCTATGGCTACACCTTC. Amino acid sequence: CSVVAGSSYGYTF. The chain recombines TRBV20-1 with TRBJ1-2; the D gene is possibly TRBD1 (5 bases). The ends were cut back, 7 bases at V and 4 bases at J, with 16 bases in the middle. The germline V gene encodes CDR1 DFQATT and CDR2 SNEGSKA (reference sequence). The length of the CDR3 is 13 residues.

The sample holds many counts of this clonotype. For the CDR3, the DNA is TGTGCCAGCAGCGTAGCTACGGGGGGCGAGCAGTTCTTC. Translated, it gives CASSVATGGEQFF. V is TRBV9 and J is TRBJ2-1, with D perhaps matching TRBD2 (7 bases). Trimming stripped 0 bases from V and 10 bases from J, with 11 bases between. This CDR3 is built from 13 residues. Germline loops: CDR1 SGDLS, CDR2 YYNGEE.

This clonotype appeared many times. The chain is built from TRBV6-2 or TRBV6-3 and TRBJ1-1; TRBD1 is a possible D gene (5 bases). Germline V gene lookup returns CDR1 MNHEY and CDR2 SVGEGT. The length of the CDR3 is 19 residues. Trimming pared 6 bases from V and 6 bases from J, leaving 32 bases between. The CDR3 loop is CASRSNLDRRDPTRSEAFF. DNA of the CDR3: TGTGCCAGCAGGTCCAACCTCGACCGCAGGGACCCTACGAGGTCTGAAGCTTTCTTT.

The chain employs TRBV28 and TRBJ1-3; 9 bases align to TRBD1. From germline, CDR1 is MDHEN and CDR2 SYDVKM. The CDR3 loop spans 15 amino acids. The V segment lost 7 bases and the J segment 4 bases; nucleotides outside the gene matches: 8. The CDR3 DNA reads as TGTGCCAGCACAACCGGACAGGGGAACGGAAACACCATATATTTT. Protein product: CASTTGQGNGNTIYF. The full variable domain, its missing parts supplied by reference TRBV28 and TRBJ1-3, is DVKVTQSSRYLVKRTGEKVFLECVQDMDHENMFWYRQDPGLGLRLIYFSYDVKMKEKGDIPEGYSVSREKKERFSLILESASTNQTSMYLCASTTGQGNGNTIYFGEGSWLTVV.

This clonotype came up many times. The V call is TRBV28, the J call TRBJ2-7; 10 bases match TRBD1. This CDR3 has 16 residues. Unmatched junction bases numbered 10, after V lost 6 bases and J lost 2 bases. Germline assignment: CDR1 MDHEN and CDR2 SYDVKM. The CDR3 loop reads CASSSTLGQGAYEQYF. CDR3 nucleotides: TGTGCCAGCAGCTCAACCTTAGGACAGGGGGCCTACGAGCAGTACTTC. Full variable domain (missing parts from reference TRBV28 and TRBJ2-7): DVKVTQSSRYLVKRTGEKVFLECVQDMDHENMFWYRQDPGLGLRLIYFSYDVKMKEKGDIPEGYSVSREKKERFSLILESASTNQTSMYLCASSSTLGQGAYEQYFGPGTRLTVT.

This clonotype was seen many times. The chain joins TRBV3-1 to TRBJ1-5, with D perhaps matching TRBD1 (6 bases). CDR1 LGHDT and CDR2 YNNKEL come from the germline V gene (reference sequence). There are 14 residues in the CDR3. V was trimmed by 4 bases and J by 7 bases, leaving 14 bases between them. CDR3 amino acids: CASSRGQLGQPQHF. DNA of the CDR3: TGTGCCAGCAGCCGTGGACAGTTAGGCCAGCCCCAGCATTTT.

This clonotype was recorded at least ten times. This chain connects TRBV20-1 to TRBJ1-1; D uncertain. The V gene's germline CDR1 is DFQATT and CDR2 SNEGSKA (reference sequence). There are 12 residues in the CDR3. V dropped 6 bases and J dropped 1 base, with 9 bases sitting between them. This CDR3 is CSATFGNTEAFF. The DNA of the CDR3 is TGCAGTGCCACCTTTGGGAACACTGAAGCTTTCTTT.

The sample holds many counts of this clonotype. The CDR3 sequence is CASSGMGKVSEQYF. CDR3 bases: TGTGCCAGCTCCGGTATGGGGAAGGTATCCGAGCAGTACTTC. The rearrangement joins TRBV18 to TRBJ2-7; no reliable D call. V was clipped by 6 bases and J by 6 bases, with 18 bases between them. Germline V lookup: CDR1 KGHSH, CDR2 LQKENI. The CDR3 has 14 amino acids.

This clonotype has a count of ten or more. The rearrangement joins TRBV5-1 to TRBJ2-1; D is undetermined. The CDR3 loop spans 14 amino acids. CDR1 and CDR2 (germline): SGHRS, YFSETQ. V shed 0 bases and J shed 7 bases, with 11 bases lying between them. CDR3 nucleotides: TGCGCCAGCAGCTTGGCCCCTCCCCCGAATGAGCAGTTCTTC. Its protein is CASSLAPPPNEQFF.

The table lists this clonotype with many counts. V and J are TRBV12-3 or TRBV12-4 and TRBJ2-5; the match to TRBD2 covers 9 bases. Losses at the gene ends were 2 bases for V and 5 bases for J; bases not matched to a gene: 9. The CDR3 is made up of 16 amino acids. This chain's CDR3 is CASSLRRRGGLETQYF. In nucleotides, the CDR3 is TGTGCCAGCAGTTTAAGGAGGCGGGGGGGCCTGGAGACCCAGTACTTC.

On this clonotype itself: A much larger clone differs by one base, so this may be a read error. The gene calls are TRBV2 and TRBJ2-7; unclear D gene. From germline, CDR1 is SNHLY and CDR2 FYNNEI. The CDR3 is made up of 13 amino acids. V was trimmed by 7 bases and J by 7 bases, leaving 17 bases between them. The CDR3 loop reads CASNLVVLGEQYF. The DNA for the CDR3 is TGTGCCAGCAACCTGGTCGTGCTGGGGGAGCAGTACTTC. The variable domain in full, completed from reference TRBV2 and TRBJ2-7, reads EPEVTQTPSHQVTQMGQEVILRCVPISNHLYFYWYRQILGQKVEFLVSFYNNEISEKSEIFDDQFSVERPDGSNFTLKIRSTKLEDSAMYFCASNLVVLGEQYFGPGTRLTVT.